Here is one T cell receptor (beta chain) with its context. Its antigen remains unidentified. This sample was taken from a study of T cell repertoires in cytomegalovirus infection. There are 14 residues in the CDR3. Per germline, CDR1 SGHNT and CDR2 YYREEE (reference sequence). Trimming took 4 bases from V and 5 from J; bases not matched to a gene: 8. TCRdb reprocessed the reads with MiXCR, giving one entry per CDR3 protein. The data show some 920,000 distinct CDR3 sequences, more than 25% seen once. This TCR derives from a human donor in good health (CMV status not recorded). Some clones in this sample may be carry-over from other donors' samples. Sequencing was performed on cultured CD8+ T cells from PBMCs, taken from culture after CMV antigen stimulation. V is TRBV5-4 and J is TRBJ2-5, with TRBD2 identical over 7 bases. The DNA of the CDR3 is TGTGCCAGCAGCCCGGGACTAACTGGCGAGACCCAGTACTTC. Translation gives CASSPGLTGETQYF.